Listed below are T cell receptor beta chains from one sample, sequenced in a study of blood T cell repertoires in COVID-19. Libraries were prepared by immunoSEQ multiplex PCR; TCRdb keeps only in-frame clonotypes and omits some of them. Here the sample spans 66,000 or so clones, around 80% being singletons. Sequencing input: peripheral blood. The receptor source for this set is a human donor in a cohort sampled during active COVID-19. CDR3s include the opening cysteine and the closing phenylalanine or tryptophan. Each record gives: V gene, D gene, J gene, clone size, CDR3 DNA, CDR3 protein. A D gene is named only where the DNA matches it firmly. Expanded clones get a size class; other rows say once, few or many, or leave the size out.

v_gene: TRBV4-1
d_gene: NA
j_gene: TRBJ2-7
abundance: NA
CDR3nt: TGCGCCAGCAGCCAAGTGCAGTCTTACGAGCAGTACTTC
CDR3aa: CASSQVQSYEQYF

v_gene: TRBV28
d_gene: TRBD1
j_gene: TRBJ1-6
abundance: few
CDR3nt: TGTGCCAGCGGGACAGGGCCTACAACCCTCCACTTT
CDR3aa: CASGTGPTTLHF

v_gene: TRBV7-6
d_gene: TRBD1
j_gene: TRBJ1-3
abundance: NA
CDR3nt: TGTGCCAGCAGCTTGGACAACAGGGGGCGAGGAAACACCATATATTTT
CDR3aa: CASSLDNRGRGNTIYF

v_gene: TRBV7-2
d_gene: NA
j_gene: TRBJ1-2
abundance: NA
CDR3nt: TGTGCCAGCAGCCCCCACAGGAATCAGAACTATGGCTACACCTTC
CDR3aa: CASSPHRNQNYGYTF

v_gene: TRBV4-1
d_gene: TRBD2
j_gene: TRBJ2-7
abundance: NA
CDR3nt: TGCGCCAGCAAACGGACTAGCGGGGTCTACGAGCAGTACTTC
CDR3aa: CASKRTSGVYEQYF

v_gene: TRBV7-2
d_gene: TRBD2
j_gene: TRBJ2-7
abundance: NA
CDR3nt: TGTGCCAGCAGCCTGCCACTAGCGGGAGGGCCGGGGGAGCAGTACTTC
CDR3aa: CASSLPLAGGPGEQYF

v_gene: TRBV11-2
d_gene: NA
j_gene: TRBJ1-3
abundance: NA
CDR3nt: TGTGCCAGCAGCTTAGGGACATCCCGAAACACCATATATTTT
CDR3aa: CASSLGTSRNTIYF

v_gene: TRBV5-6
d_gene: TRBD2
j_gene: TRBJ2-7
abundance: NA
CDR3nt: TGTGCCAGCAGCTTGGCGGGACTAGCGGGTTTGTACGAGCAGTACTTC
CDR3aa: CASSLAGLAGLYEQYF

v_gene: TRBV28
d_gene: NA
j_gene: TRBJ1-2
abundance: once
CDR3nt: TGTGCCAGCAGTTTAGTAGCTCAGGGGTATGGCTACACCTTC
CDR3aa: CASSLVAQGYGYTF

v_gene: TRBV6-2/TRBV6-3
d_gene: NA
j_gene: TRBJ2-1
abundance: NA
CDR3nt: TGTGCCAGCAGTCCGGACTACTACAATGAGCAGTTCTTC
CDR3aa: CASSPDYYNEQFF